Listed here are 17 T cell receptor beta chains from one sample, sequenced in a study of cytomegalovirus exposure and HLA in healthy donors. The PCR was carried out with 60 Vbeta primers and 13 Jbeta primers. Produced via immunoSEQ multiplex PCR; TCRdb's table is partial and in-frame only. This table has around 220,000 clones, roughly 80% appearing once. The sequenced sample was PBMCs. Every receptor here comes from a girl aged 5-17 years in good health and CMV-seronegative.

The chain combines TRBV19 with TRBJ2-7; TRBD2 matches 11 bases. The ends lost 11 bases at V and 1 base at J; junction bases unmatched: 7. Germline assignment: CDR1 LNHDA and CDR2 SQIVND (reference sequence). This CDR3 is 14 amino acids long. The chain's CDR3 is CAVVLAGESYEQYF. CDR3 in DNA: TGTGCCGTCGTACTAGCGGGGGAATCCTACGAGCAGTACTTC. The full variable domain, its missing parts supplied by reference TRBV19 and TRBJ2-7, is DGGITQSPKYLFRKEGQNVTLSCEQNLNHDAMYWYRQDPGQGLRLIYYSQIVNDFQKGDIAEGYSVSREKKESFPLTVTSAQKNPTAFYLCAVVLAGESYEQYFGPGTRLTVT.

The gene calls are TRBV30 and TRBJ2-7, with D maybe TRBD1 (5 bases). V lost 0 bases to trimming and J lost 1 base, with 10 bases between them. CDR1 and CDR2 (germline): GTSNPN, SVGIG (reference sequence). The CDR3 totals 14 residues. Written as DNA, the CDR3 is TGTGCCTGGAGTGTGGACACGTTATCCTACGAGCAGTACTTC. Residues: CAWSVDTLSYEQYF.

V is TRBV5-1 and J is TRBJ1-5; weak D call: TRBD1 (6 bases). Germline values: CDR1 SGHRS, CDR2 YFSETQ. V was pared by 0 bases and J by 4 bases, with 11 bases between. The CDR3 has 15 residues. CDR3 coding DNA: TGCGCCAGCAGCTTGGAGGGTGACAGGAATCAGCCCCAGCATTTT. As protein: CASSLEGDRNQPQHF.

V usage is TRBV7-2 and J usage is TRBJ1-1, with D possibly being TRBD1 (6 bases). With 5 bases removed from V and 5 bases from J, the gap between germline ends came to 18 bases. The CDR3 is 15 residues long. Germline-derived CDR1 and CDR2 are SGHTA and FQGNSA. The CDR3 protein is CASSPGHHQGTEAFF. CDR3 sequence (DNA): TGTGCCAGCAGCCCCGGCCACCACCAGGGGACTGAAGCTTTCTTT.

The J gene is TRBJ2-5, the V gene TRBV14, with 9 bases matching TRBD2. CDR3 length: 16 residues. The J segment lost 4 bases and the V segment lost 0 bases, leaving 6 bases of the junction unmatched. Germline CDR1 SGHDN, CDR2 FVKESK. The CDR3 DNA reads as TGTGCCAGCAGCCAAGATCGTAGCGGGAGTACAGAGACCCAGTACTTC. This gives the protein CASSQDRSGSTETQYF. Combining the CDR3 with reference TRBV14 and TRBJ2-5 gives the whole variable domain EAGVTQFPSHSVIEKGQTVTLRCDPISGHDNLYWYRRVMGKEIKFLLHFVKESKQDESGMPNNRFLAERTGGTYSTLKVQPAELEDSGVYFCASSQDRSGSTETQYFGPGTRLLVL.

The chain combines TRBV7-9 with TRBJ1-1; D might be TRBD1 (5 bases). Germline CDR1 is SEHNR and CDR2 is FQNEAQ (reference sequence). The CDR3 totals 13 residues. V gave up 5 bases and J gave up 5 bases, with 12 bases separating them. CDR3 sequence reads: CASSLNGGTEAFF. DNA of the CDR3: TGTGCCAGCAGCCTCAACGGGGGAACTGAAGCTTTCTTT.

On this clone itself: Its ends do not fully match the called genes, so a read error is possible. The chain combines TRBV11-2 with TRBJ2-7; D perhaps matches TRBD1 (5 bases). CDR3 length: 12 residues. Germline CDR1 and CDR2: SGHAT and FQNNGV. The CDR3 region has the DNA TGTGCCAGCAGCTTAGAGGGCAGGGCCGTGGTCTTC. This encodes CASSLEGRAVVF.

The chain is built from TRBV2 and TRBJ1-5; 7 bases line up with TRBD1. This CDR3 is 17 amino acids long. Germline V CDR1 and CDR2: SNHLY, FYNNEI. V lost 6 bases, J lost 0 bases, and 11 bases stayed unmatched. The CDR3 loop reads CASRDRDVLYSNQPQHF. In DNA, the CDR3 is TGTGCCAGCAGAGACAGGGATGTTTTATATAGCAATCAGCCCCAGCATTTT.

The chain carries TRBV30 and TRBJ1-2, with D perhaps matching TRBD1 (5 bases). In germline, CDR1 is GTSNPN, CDR2 SVGIG (reference sequence). The CDR3 has 12 amino acids. V gave up 1 base and J gave up 3 bases, with 6 bases separating them. The CDR3 nucleotides are TGTGCCTGGAGTGACAGGTACTATGGCTACACCTTC. Protein sequence: CAWSDRYYGYTF.

This chain uses TRBV9 with TRBJ1-3; D remains unclear. The V and J ends lost 0 bases and 0 bases respectively, with 10 bases between them. The CDR3 is 16 amino acids. Per the germline V gene, CDR1 is SGDLS and CDR2 is YYNGEE. CDR3 in amino acids: CASSVAIADSGNTIYF. Written as DNA, the CDR3 is TGTGCCAGCAGCGTAGCTATCGCTGACTCTGGAAACACCATATATTTT.

This clone was observed a single time. This sequence joins TRBV5-6 and TRBJ1-6; 7 bases are a match to TRBD1. With 4 bases clipped from V and 9 bases from J, the junction kept 10 bases outside the gene matches. The CDR3 loop spans 15 amino acids. Germline CDR1 and CDR2: SGHDT and YYEEEE. This CDR3 is CASSPGQAMSSPLHF. The CDR3 DNA is TGTGCCAGCAGCCCCGGACAGGCCATGAGTTCACCCCTCCACTTT.

CDR3 residues: CASSIYSDTYSNQPQHF. CDR3 sequence (DNA): TGTGCCAGTAGTATATACTCGGACACCTATAGCAATCAGCCCCAGCATTTT. The V gene is TRBV19, the J gene TRBJ1-5; a weak D match, TRBD1 (5 bases). The germline V gene has CDR1 LNHDA and CDR2 SQIVND (reference sequence). Trimming left V 2 bases short and J 0 bases short, with 14 bases between. This CDR3 region has 17 residues.

V and J are TRBV6-4 and TRBJ2-1; tentative D call: TRBD2 (7 bases). CDR1 and CDR2 (germline): MRHNA, SNTAGT. Trimming took off 6 bases at V and 4 bases at J, with 19 bases between the two ends. This CDR3 spans 16 amino acids. CDR3 bases: TGTGCCAGCAGCTACACCCGGGGGGCTTCGTACAATGAGCAGTTCTTC. Translation: CASSYTRGASYNEQFF.

This sequence joins TRBV29-1 and TRBJ2-3; perhaps TRBD2 as D (6 bases). The CDR3 runs 17 residues. Germline-derived CDR1 and CDR2 are SQVTM and ANQGSEA. The germline V and J ends were trimmed by 6 bases and 2 bases, with 24 bases remaining between them. The CDR3 region is CSVLGGGRAYFTDTQYF. CDR3 DNA: TGCAGCGTACTCGGGGGAGGCAGGGCGTATTTCACAGATACGCAGTATTTT.

CDR3 sequence: CASSWDRTNYGYTF. CDR3 bases: TGTGCCAGCAGCTGGGACAGAACTAACTATGGCTACACCTTC. This chain uses TRBV5-6 with TRBJ1-2; 7 bases agree with TRBD1. Trimming cost V 3 bases and J 0 bases; bases outside gene matches: 2. CDR3 size: 14 residues. Germline V CDR1 and CDR2: SGHDT, YYEEEE.

This clone was detected only a few times. This chain links TRBV5-6 with TRBJ1-1; TRBD1 matches 7 bases. The length of the CDR3 is 13 residues. J gave up 11 bases and V 5 bases, and 12 bases lay outside the gene matches. CDR1 is SGHDT, CDR2 YYEEEE, per germline. CDR3 DNA sequence: TGTGCCAGCAGGTCGACAGGGACTGGACGGGCTTTCTTT. This translates into CASRSTGTGRAFF. Full variable domain (missing parts from reference TRBV5-6 and TRBJ1-1): DAGVTQSPTHLIKTRGQQVTLRCSPKSGHDTVSWYQQALGQGPQFIFQYYEEEERQRGNFPDRFSGHQFPNYSSELNVNALLLGDSALYLCASRSTGTGRAFFGQGTRLTVV.

V and J are TRBV5-6 and TRBJ2-2; TRBD2 aligns across 8 bases. Germline V CDR1 and CDR2: SGHDT, YYEEEE. The CDR3 covers 16 residues. V shed 4 bases, J shed 7 bases, and the junction held 12 bases outside the gene matches. In DNA form, the CDR3 reads TGTGCCAGCAGCAATCCGCCATGGACTAGCAACGGGGAGCTGTTTTTT. This sequence encodes CASSNPPWTSNGELFF.